Following are 6 T cell receptor beta chains from one sample sequenced in a study of spatial heterogeneity in lung cancer. TCRdb fed the 5' RACE reads into MiXCR, producing one record per CDR3 protein. The sample shows about 42,000 distinct CDR3 sequences, around 7.1% of them seen only once. As to time point: sample taken at primary tumor resection. The input material, whole RNA from tumor, nontumor lung or frozen PBMC, was sequenced unsorted. Material: PBMCs, obtained at surgery. The receptors were sampled from a female donor with early-stage non-small cell lung cancer.

This clonotype was observed a handful of times. The V and J genes are TRBV14 and TRBJ2-1; maybe TRBD2 (5 bases). Trimming took off 4 bases at V and 0 bases at J, with 10 bases between the two ends. Germline values: CDR1 SGHDN, CDR2 FVKESK. CDR3 length equals 15 residues. The chain's CDR3 is CASSRWSGSYNEQFF. The CDR3 DNA follows: TGTGCCAGCAGCCGATGGAGCGGCTCCTACAATGAGCAGTTCTTC.

The V gene is TRBV18, the J gene TRBJ2-1; 10 bases match TRBD2. The CDR3 sequence is 17 residues long. Trimming at V came to 3 bases and at J to 2 bases, leaving 7 bases not matched to a gene. Germline V gives CDR1 KGHSH, CDR2 LQKENI. The CDR3 nucleotides are TGTGCCAGCTCACCTTCCATACTAGCGGGGCCCTACAATGAGCAGTTCTTC. Translating gives CASSPSILAGPYNEQFF.

In this sample, this clonotype turned up many times. CDR3 region: CASSLIPGNTIYF. The CDR3 bases are TGTGCCAGCAGTTTGATCCCTGGAAACACCATATATTTT. J is TRBJ1-3 and V is TRBV12-3 or TRBV12-4; D is uncertain. Trimming removed 3 bases from V and 2 bases from J, with 5 bases in between. The CDR3 has 13 residues.

The chain links TRBV30 to TRBJ1-1; D remains ambiguous. The germline CDR1 and CDR2 sequences are GTSNPN and SVGIG (reference sequence). CDR3 size: 15 residues. Trimming removed 3 bases at V and 2 bases at J, with 16 bases between. As DNA, the CDR3 is TGTGCCTGGAGCCCACTCGGGCAGTCAAACACTGAAGCTTTCTTT. Protein product: CAWSPLGQSNTEAFF.

The CDR3 region is CAISGGEGLYEQYF. In DNA form, the CDR3 reads TGTGCCATCAGTGGTGGAGAGGGCCTCTACGAGCAGTACTTC. V usage is TRBV10-3 and J usage is TRBJ2-7; possibly TRBD2 for D (5 bases). Germline V gene sequence: CDR1 ENHRY, CDR2 SYGVKD. Trimming cost V 4 bases and J 3 bases, with 13 bases left between them. The CDR3 loop spans 14 amino acids.

This clonotype was counted at least ten times. The chain joins TRBV29-1 to TRBJ1-4; perhaps TRBD1 as D (5 bases). V gave up 7 bases and J gave up 8 bases, with 20 bases separating them. The CDR3 is made up of 14 amino acids. In germline, CDR1 is SQVTM, CDR2 ANQGSEA. The CDR3 loop reads CSAPETGSNEKLFF. The DNA for the CDR3 is TGCAGCGCCCCCGAAACAGGATCCAACGAAAAACTGTTTTTT.